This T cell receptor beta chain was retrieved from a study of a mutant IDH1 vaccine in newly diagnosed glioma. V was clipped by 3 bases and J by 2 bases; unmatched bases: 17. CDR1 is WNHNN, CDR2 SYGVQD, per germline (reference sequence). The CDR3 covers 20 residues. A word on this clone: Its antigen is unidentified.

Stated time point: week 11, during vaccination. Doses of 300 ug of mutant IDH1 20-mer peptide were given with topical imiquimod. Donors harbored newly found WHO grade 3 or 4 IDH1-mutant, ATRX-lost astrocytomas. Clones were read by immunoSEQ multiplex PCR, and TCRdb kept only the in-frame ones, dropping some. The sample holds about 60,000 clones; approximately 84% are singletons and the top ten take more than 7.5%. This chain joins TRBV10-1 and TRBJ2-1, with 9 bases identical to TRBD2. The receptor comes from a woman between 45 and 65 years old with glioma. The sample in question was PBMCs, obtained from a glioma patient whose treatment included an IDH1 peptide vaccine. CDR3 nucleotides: TGCGCCAGCAGTGAAGGAGGGCGGCGGGGGGGCCTCGGCCCCTACAATGAGCAGTTCTTC. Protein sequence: CASSEGGRRGGLGPYNEQFF.